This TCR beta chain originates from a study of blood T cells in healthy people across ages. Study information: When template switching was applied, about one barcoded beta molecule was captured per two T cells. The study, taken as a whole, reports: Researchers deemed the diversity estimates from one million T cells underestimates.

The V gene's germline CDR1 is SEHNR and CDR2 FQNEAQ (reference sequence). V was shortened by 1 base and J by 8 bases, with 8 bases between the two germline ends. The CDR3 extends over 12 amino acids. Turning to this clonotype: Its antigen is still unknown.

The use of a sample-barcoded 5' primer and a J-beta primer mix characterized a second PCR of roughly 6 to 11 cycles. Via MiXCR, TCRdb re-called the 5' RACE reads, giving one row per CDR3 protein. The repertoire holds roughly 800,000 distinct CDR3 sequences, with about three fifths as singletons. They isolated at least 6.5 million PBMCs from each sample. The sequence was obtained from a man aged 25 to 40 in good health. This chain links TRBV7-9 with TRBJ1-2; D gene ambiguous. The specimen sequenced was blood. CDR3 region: CASSLEYKGYTF. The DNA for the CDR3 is TGTGCCAGCAGCTTAGAGTACAAAGGCTACACCTTC.